The clone carrying this T cell receptor beta chain was recorded many times. This sample stems from a study of T-cell memory formation after mild COVID-19. From 5'RACE with constant-segment primers came TCR alpha and TCR beta cDNA libraries that carried sample barcodes and UMIs. TCRdb used MiXCR to reprocess the 5' RACE reads, holding one entry per CDR3 protein. The profile shows 350,000 or so distinct CDR3 sequences, 20% to 25% of them singletons. The source of this sequence is a man aged 18 to 35 who had mild COVID-19 (a few samples of this study predate the infection). Cell type and time point are not known. The sample taken for sequencing was PBMCs or a T cell subset sorted from them (not recorded which).

In nucleotides, the CDR3 is TGTGCCAGCAGCTTCAGACGGTTAGATACGCAGTATTTT. Translating gives CASSFRRLDTQYF. The chain couples TRBV7-2 to TRBJ2-3; D gene uncertain. This CDR3 has 13 amino acids. CDR1 and CDR2 (germline): SGHTA, FQGNSA. Trimming took off 3 bases at V and 5 bases at J, with 9 bases between the two ends.